This T cell receptor beta chain was sequenced during a study of blood T cell repertoires in COVID-19. Study context: PBMCs, B-cell-depleted T cells, or T cells provided the cDNA or gDNA that made up the material.

V was clipped by 0 bases and J by 6 bases; unmatched bases: 16. Germline-derived CDR1 and CDR2 are LGHNA and YSLEER. This CDR3 comprises 18 residues. Per the original data handling: Quantification of nucleated cells was approximated via reference gene primer amplification. The protocol was immunoSEQ multiplex PCR, while the TCRdb copy is restricted to in-frame clones and leaves out a portion. V and J calls and clone size are those listed in that table; D and trimming were worked out from the DNA. Among around 200,000 clones, about nine tenths were seen once, and the ten largest hold about 1.6%. The origin of this receptor is a man aged 18 to 30 with active or convalescent COVID-19. The sequencing input was peripheral blood. The rearrangement links TRBV4-3 to TRBJ2-7; 8 bases agree with TRBD1. The CDR3 region is CASSQDPGGSAEGAEQYF. For the CDR3, the DNA is TGCGCCAGCAGCCAAGATCCAGGGGGCTCCGCTGAGGGGGCCGAGCAGTACTTC.